These 30 T cell receptor beta chains came from one sample sequenced in a study of response to subunit inactivated influenza vaccine. Each CDR3 protein gets one entry after TCRdb re-called the RT-PCR reads with MiXCR. Of hundreds of thousands of distinct CDR3 sequences in the sample, roughly 12% were seen once. The specimen comprised PBMCs from blood, sampled on the day of vaccination. These receptors originate from a man in his fifties or sixties who received an inactivated influenza vaccine.

The sample holds many counts of this clonotype. This chain joins TRBV20-1 and TRBJ1-1; possible D gene TRBD1, 6 bases. The V end lost 3 bases, the J end lost 2 bases, and 19 bases lay between the germline ends. Germline V gene sequence: CDR1 DFQATT, CDR2 SNEGSKA (reference sequence). CDR3 length equals 16 residues. CDR3 sequence reads: CSARLQGSRVNTEAFF. The CDR3 DNA is TGCAGTGCTAGGTTACAGGGTTCCAGAGTCAACACTGAAGCTTTCTTT.

The rearrangement uses TRBV6-1 and TRBJ2-7; D not resolved. CDR3 size: 18 residues. The V end was cut by 4 bases, the J end by 5 bases, with 27 bases between. The germline gives CDR1 MNHNS, CDR2 SASEGT. As DNA, the CDR3 is TGTGCCAGCAGTGGTGGCGGTATTAACCCACAACTATCCGACGAGCAGTACTTC. This codes for CASSGGGINPQLSDEQYF.

This clonotype has just one count. The chain is built from TRBV12-3 or TRBV12-4 and TRBJ1-1; D call uncertain. This CDR3 spans 13 amino acids. Trimming stripped 6 bases from V and 0 bases from J, with 8 bases between. The CDR3 here is CASRLVMNTEAFF. CDR3 DNA sequence: TGTGCCAGCAGACTGGTCATGAACACTGAAGCTTTCTTT.

The chain joins TRBV4-1 to TRBJ2-7, with D perhaps TRBD1 or TRBD2 (5 bases each). The ends were cut back, 4 bases at V and 0 bases at J, with 16 bases in the middle. The CDR3 contains 16 residues. Germline CDR1 MGHRA, CDR2 YSYEKL. CDR3 amino acids: CASSPKWDPASYEQYF. For the CDR3, the DNA is TGCGCCAGCAGCCCGAAATGGGACCCCGCCTCCTACGAGCAGTACTTC.

This clonotype was picked up a small number of times. This chain uses TRBV15 with TRBJ2-3; tentative D call: TRBD1 (6 bases). CDR1 LNHNV and CDR2 YYDKDF come from the germline V gene (reference sequence). V lost 0 bases, J lost 6 bases, and 16 bases lay in between. The CDR3 is made up of 16 amino acids. The CDR3 region has the DNA TGTGCCACCAGCAGAGATATTGTAGGGGGAGTCGATACGCAGTATTTT. Translation gives CATSRDIVGGVDTQYF.

This clonotype was found a few times. The chain employs TRBV11-2 and TRBJ2-1; 7 nucleotides line up with TRBD2. The ends lost 5 bases at V and 0 bases at J; junction bases unmatched: 10. CDR3 length: 17 residues. Germline V gene lookup returns CDR1 SGHAT and CDR2 FQNNGV. CDR3 bases: TGTGCCAGCAGCGGGAAGGGACTAATTTTCTCCTACAATGAGCAGTTCTTC. Translated: CASSGKGLIFSYNEQFF.

A few counts support this clonotype. The V gene is TRBV14, the J gene TRBJ2-1; a possible D gene is TRBD2 (5 bases). CDR1 and CDR2 (germline): SGHDN, FVKESK. CDR3 length equals 17 residues. The germline V and J ends were trimmed by 0 bases and 0 bases, with 12 bases remaining between them. CDR3 sequence reads: CASSQDRPGSSYNEQFF. The CDR3 region has the DNA TGTGCCAGCAGCCAAGATCGACCGGGGAGCTCCTACAATGAGCAGTTCTTC.

V and J are TRBV28 and TRBJ2-7, with TRBD1 as a possible D gene (5 bases). The germline V and J ends were trimmed by 6 bases and 2 bases, with 8 bases remaining between them. The germline CDR1 and CDR2 sequences are MDHEN and SYDVKM. This CDR3 contains 12 residues. The CDR3 nucleotides are TGTGCCAGCAGGACAGCCCCCTACGAGCAGTACTTC. This gives the protein CASRTAPYEQYF.

The CDR3 region has the DNA TGTGCCAGCAGAGGGGCCCGCGGTTATGGCTACACCTTC. Its protein is CASRGARGYGYTF. The V gene is TRBV6-1, the J gene TRBJ1-2; perhaps TRBD1 as D (5 bases). The V gene lost 6 bases and the J gene lost 5 bases, with 13 bases spanning the gap. CDR3 length: 13 amino acids. The germline V gene has CDR1 MNHNS and CDR2 SASEGT.

This clonotype has only a few counts. The rearrangement joins TRBV20-1 to TRBJ2-7, with D possibly being TRBD1 (6 bases). CDR3 length: 16 residues. V gave up 0 bases and J gave up 2 bases, with 17 bases separating them. Germline CDR1 reads DFQATT; CDR2 reads SNEGSKA (reference sequence). Written as DNA, the CDR3 is TGCAGTGCTAGAGACCTATTGCGACAGGCCACCTACGAGCAGTACTTC. It specifies CSARDLLRQATYEQYF.

The chain is built from TRBV2 and TRBJ2-1; weak D call: TRBD2 (7 bases). V lost 10 bases and J 4 bases, leaving 20 bases between the germline ends. Germline lookup yields CDR1 SNHLY and CDR2 FYNNEI. This CDR3 has 15 amino acids. The CDR3 DNA follows: TGTGCCACCAGGGGAGGGGGACAACTTTACAATGAGCAGTTCTTC. Its translation is CATRGGGQLYNEQFF. Full variable domain (remainder filled in from reference TRBV2 and TRBJ2-1): EPEVTQTPSHQVTQMGQEVILRCVPISNHLYFYWYRQILGQKVEFLVSFYNNEISEKSEIFDDQFSVERPDGSNFTLKIRSTKLEDSAMYFCATRGGGQLYNEQFFGPGTRLTVL.

V and J are TRBV7-3 and TRBJ2-1, with 9 bases fitting TRBD2. This CDR3 comprises 16 residues. Germline V CDR1 and CDR2: SGHTA, FQGTGA. Trimming at V came to 4 bases and at J to 7 bases, leaving 11 bases not matched to a gene. CDR3: CASSSVAGVGWNEQFF. The CDR3 nucleotides are TGTGCCAGCAGCTCCGTAGCGGGAGTGGGGTGGAATGAGCAGTTCTTC.

This clonotype was found a few times. Here the CDR3 reads CASSTAGTSTDTQYF. In DNA, the CDR3 is TGCGCCAGCAGCACCGCCGGGACTAGCACAGATACGCAGTATTTT. This rearrangement joins TRBV5-1 to TRBJ2-3; perhaps TRBD2 as D (6 bases). The CDR3 length is 15 residues. CDR1 and CDR2 (germline): SGHRS, YFSETQ. The V and J ends lost 4 bases and 0 bases respectively, with 12 bases between them.

This clonotype has ten or more counts. DNA for the CDR3: TGTGCCAGCAGTGGTCTAGCGATCAGCACAGATACGCAGTATTTT. Its protein product is CASSGLAISTDTQYF. This chain connects TRBV2 to TRBJ2-3, with a weak D call TRBD2 (6 bases). V lost 4 bases, J lost 0 bases, and 11 bases lay in between. The CDR3 contains 15 residues. Per the germline V gene, CDR1 is SNHLY and CDR2 is FYNNEI.

The chain employs TRBV28 and TRBJ2-3, with D unresolved. V was shortened by 2 bases and J by 0 bases, with 9 bases between the two germline ends. Germline CDR1 and CDR2: MDHEN and SYDVKM. This CDR3 region has 15 residues. CDR3 region: CASSLTHGSTDTQYF. The CDR3 DNA is TGTGCCAGCAGTTTAACTCATGGAAGCACAGATACGCAGTATTTT.

This clonotype occurred many times. V is TRBV3-1 and J is TRBJ2-5; TRBD2 matches at 11 bases. V shed 0 bases and J 5 bases; nucleotides not matched to a gene: 8. The CDR3 is made up of 17 amino acids. CDR1 and CDR2 (germline): LGHDT, YNNKEL (reference sequence). The CDR3 reads CASSQEWLAGGGETQYF. The CDR3, as DNA: TGTGCCAGCAGCCAAGAATGGCTAGCGGGAGGTGGTGAGACCCAGTACTTC.

The CDR3 sequence: CASSLLPPTSSSTDTQYF. For the CDR3, the DNA is TGTGCCAGCTCACTATTACCCCCCACTAGCAGCAGCACAGATACGCAGTATTTT. The rearrangement links TRBV18 to TRBJ2-3, with TRBD2 as a possible D gene (6 bases). The germline V gene encodes CDR1 KGHSH and CDR2 LQKENI. Trimming removed 4 bases from V and 0 bases from J, with 20 bases in between. The CDR3 is 18 residues long.

This chain connects TRBV12-3 or TRBV12-4 to TRBJ2-1; 14 bases match TRBD2. The CDR3 runs to 17 residues. J gave up 8 bases and V 2 bases, and 8 bases lay outside the gene matches. The CDR3 is CASSLWGTSGGRDEQFF. For the CDR3, the DNA is TGTGCCAGCAGTTTATGGGGGACTAGCGGGGGTAGGGATGAGCAGTTCTTC.

This clonotype was counted only a few times. This chain connects TRBV7-9 to TRBJ2-1, with D unclear. The V and J ends lost 1 base and 3 bases respectively, with 13 bases between them. This CDR3 is 16 amino acids long. CDR1 and CDR2 from the germline V gene are SEHNR and FQNEAQ (reference sequence). In DNA, the CDR3 is TGTGCCAGCAGCTTAGAAGTTGTAGCATTCTACAATGAGCAGTTCTTC. Translating it yields CASSLEVVAFYNEQFF. The full variable domain, in which reference TRBV7-9 and TRBJ2-1 provide the parts outside the CDR3, is DTGVSQNPRHKITKRGQNVTFRCDPISEHNRLYWYRQTLGQGPEFLTYFQNEAQLEKSRLLSDRFSAERPKGSFSTLEIQRTEQGDSAMYLCASSLEVVAFYNEQFFGPGTRLTVL.

This chain uses TRBV20-1 with TRBJ1-2; D may be TRBD1 (5 bases). Trimming pared 5 bases from V and 4 bases from J, leaving 11 bases between. The CDR3 is 12 amino acids. The germline V gene has CDR1 DFQATT and CDR2 SNEGSKA (reference sequence). The CDR3 region is CSALRGSYGYTF. For the CDR3, the DNA is TGCAGTGCTTTGAGGGGCTCCTATGGCTACACCTTC.

In its sample, this clonotype was seen a few times. V usage is TRBV4-3 and J usage is TRBJ2-2; D is uncertain. Trimming cost V 0 bases and J 4 bases, with 15 bases left between them. This CDR3 has 17 residues. Germline-derived CDR1 and CDR2 are LGHNA and YSLEER. As DNA, the CDR3 is TGCGCCAGCAGCCAAGATCGTGGCGGAGAAACCACCGGGGAGCTGTTTTTT. This encodes CASSQDRGGETTGELFF.

There are a few counts of this clonotype. The chain links TRBV20-1 to TRBJ1-5; D ambiguous. Trimming stripped 3 bases from V and 5 bases from J, with 11 bases between. CDR3 length: 13 amino acids. The germline gives CDR1 DFQATT, CDR2 SNEGSKA (reference sequence). CDR3 in DNA: TGCAGTGCTAGTTTGGGTTTGCATCAGCCCCAGCATTTT. Translating gives CSASLGLHQPQHF.

The sample holds many counts of this clonotype. The chain recombines TRBV6-5 with TRBJ1-2; the D is unclear. The germline V gene encodes CDR1 MNHEY and CDR2 SVGAGI. Trimming pared 3 bases from V and 0 bases from J, leaving 8 bases between. The CDR3 extends over 14 amino acids. CDR3 DNA: TGTGCCAGCAGTTATCACGGGTCTAACTATGGCTACACCTTC. As protein: CASSYHGSNYGYTF.

The chain employs TRBV30 and TRBJ2-1; TRBD1 agrees at 7 bases. Germline V gene sequence: CDR1 GTSNPN, CDR2 SVGIG (reference sequence). The V segment lost 6 bases and the J segment 9 bases; nucleotides outside the gene matches: 8. The CDR3 is 12 residues long. The CDR3 loop reads CACAIQGSEQFF. The DNA for the CDR3 is TGTGCCTGTGCCATACAGGGGAGTGAGCAGTTCTTC.

J is TRBJ2-3 and V is TRBV5-1; 10 nucleotides line up with TRBD1. Germline CDR1 and CDR2: SGHRS and YFSETQ. Trimming cost V 2 bases and J 3 bases; bases outside gene matches: 6. The CDR3 contains 16 residues. The CDR3 region has the DNA TGCGCCAGCAGCTTCCGAGGGACAGGGGAGACAGATACGCAGTATTTT. Translating gives CASSFRGTGETDTQYF.

This clonotype was seen a handful of times. The chain combines TRBV4-3 with TRBJ2-3, with TRBD2 identical over 11 bases. J gave up 5 bases and V 1 base, and 11 bases lay outside the gene matches. The CDR3 loop spans 18 amino acids. Germline V gene lookup returns CDR1 LGHNA and CDR2 YSLEER. The DNA of the CDR3 is TGCGCCAGCAGCCAAGTTTATGGTAGCGGGGGGGAAAGAGATACGCAGTATTTT. Translated: CASSQVYGSGGERDTQYF.

The V and J genes are TRBV9 and TRBJ2-5, with D unresolved. CDR3 length: 15 residues. Per germline, CDR1 SGDLS and CDR2 YYNGEE. Deletions cut 4 bases from V and 5 bases from J, with 18 bases between. The CDR3 region has the DNA TGTGCCAGCAGCCCCACCTCCCTAGAAAGGGAGACCCAGTACTTC. It is translated as CASSPTSLERETQYF.

This clonotype occurred a few times. V is TRBV5-5 and J is TRBJ2-1, with 9 nucleotides matching TRBD2. The CDR3 runs to 15 residues. The germline V gene encodes CDR1 SGHKS and CDR2 YYEKEE (reference sequence). Trimming removed 2 bases from V and 6 bases from J; junction bases left unmatched: 6. The CDR3 coding sequence is TGTGCCAGCAGCTTTAATAGCGGGAGTGTCAATGAGCAGTTCTTC. This codes for CASSFNSGSVNEQFF.

In regard to this clonotype: With a much larger clone just one base away, this may be a read error. The chain uses TRBV12-3 or TRBV12-4 and TRBJ2-5, with D possibly being TRBD2 (5 bases). Trimming pared 4 bases from V and 4 bases from J, leaving 10 bases between. The CDR3 loop spans 13 amino acids. The CDR3, as DNA: TGTGCCAGCAGTTCATCGAGCGGAGAGACCCAGTACTTC. Its protein product is CASSSSSGETQYF.

The chain carries TRBV12-3 or TRBV12-4 and TRBJ1-2, with D possibly TRBD1 on 6 matching bases. The CDR3 is made up of 14 amino acids. Trimming removed 3 bases from V and 4 bases from J, with 12 bases in between. Here the CDR3 reads CASSFSGAVYGYTF. For the CDR3, the DNA is TGTGCCAGCAGTTTTTCGGGGGCAGTCTATGGCTACACCTTC.